This entry features one T cell receptor beta chain sequence. Antigen: not known. Assay: immunoSEQ multiplex PCR; the TCRdb copy retains only in-frame clones and omits some. The sample includes around 23,000 clones, under 90% seen only once; the top ten take 6.2%. The data were obtained in a study of PD-1 blockade in classical Hodgkin lymphoma. Overall study results and limits: CD4+ TCR diversity climbed significantly by C4D1, unlike CD8+ TCR diversity. The diversity seen at baseline in complete responders resembled that of newly diagnosed patients. Healthy donors reportedly exceeded newly diagnosed patients in baseline TCR diversity.

Regarding time point: cycle 4 day 1 (C4D1), after around six weeks of nivolumab. Each patient experienced a relapse that followed autologous stem cell transplantation, and brentuximab vedotin exposure varied. Classification of best responses gave complete response, partial response or progressive disease. This CDR3 comprises 18 residues. CDR1 and CDR2 from the germline V gene are MDHEN and SYDVKM. The ends lost 3 bases at V and 0 bases at J; junction bases unmatched: 6. The sequenced sample was peripheral blood mononuclear cells (PBMCs), obtained before the fourth cycle of nivolumab. The sequence came from a human donor with classical Hodgkin lymphoma. The J gene is TRBJ2-1, the V gene TRBV28; 12 bases match TRBD2. The CDR3 loop is CASSFGLAGWSSYNEQFF. CDR3 DNA: TGTGCCAGCAGTTTCGGACTAGCGGGATGGAGCTCCTACAATGAGCAGTTCTTC.